The 29 T cell receptor beta chains below all came from one sample that was sequenced in a study. TCRdb redid the calling of the RT-PCR reads with MiXCR, one entry per CDR3 protein. The table shows about 680,000 distinct CDR3 sequences, with 14% occurring only once. Sequencing used memory CD4+ T cells from blood. The receptors originated from a female donor in good health, serving as a healthy control.

The chain couples TRBV30 to TRBJ1-6, with 7 positions matching TRBD1. CDR3 length equals 13 residues. Germline loops: CDR1 GTSNPN, CDR2 SVGIG (reference sequence). V shed 6 bases, J shed 9 bases, and the junction held 8 bases outside the gene matches. The CDR3 nucleotides are TGTGCCTGTTGTCCAGCAGGGGGTTCACCCCTCCACTTT. Protein product: CACCPAGGSPLHF.

This clonotype was recorded many times. The rearrangement links TRBV13 to TRBJ2-2; 7 bases line up with TRBD1. Trimming removed 1 base from V and 7 bases from J; junction bases left unmatched: 6. The CDR3 contains 15 residues. Germline CDR1 and CDR2: PRHDT and FYEKMQ (reference sequence). The CDR3 bases are TGTGCCAGCAGCTTAGAAGGGGGCCTCGGCGGGGAGCTGTTTTTT. Amino acid sequence: CASSLEGGLGGELFF. Supplemented by reference TRBV13 and TRBJ2-2, the full variable domain reads AAGVIQSPRHLIKEKRETATLKCYPIPRHDTVYWYQQGPGQDPQFLISFYEKMQSDKGSIPDRFSAQQFSDYHSELNMSSLELGDSALYFCASSLEGGLGGELFFGEGSRLTVL.

This clonotype turned up a few times. This chain connects TRBV7-9 to TRBJ1-6, with a tentative D call TRBD1 (5 bases). Germline V CDR1 and CDR2: SEHNR, FQNEAQ (reference sequence). The length of the CDR3 is 15 residues. V was trimmed by 5 bases and J by 8 bases, leaving 16 bases between them. The DNA for the CDR3 is TGTGCCAGCAGCCCGGGGGACGGTGGTTATTCACCCCTCCACTTT. Encoded protein: CASSPGDGGYSPLHF.

J is TRBJ1-2 and V is TRBV20-1; D gene ambiguous. Germline loops: CDR1 DFQATT, CDR2 SNEGSKA (reference sequence). The CDR3 totals 12 residues. For the CDR3, the DNA is TGCAGGGCCCCGGATGCGAACTATGGCTACACCTTC. It specifies CRAPDANYGYTF.

Regarding this clonotype: One junction end does not reproduce the germline sequence, and a read error may be involved. The chain couples TRBV7-9 to TRBJ1-4, with 8 bases that match TRBD1. Germline CDR1 and CDR2: SEHNR and FQNEAQ (reference sequence). This CDR3 is built from 11 residues. For the CDR3, the DNA is TGTGCCAGCAGCTCTATGACAGGGGTAGAGTTT. It specifies CASSSMTGVEF.

V usage is TRBV20-1 and J usage is TRBJ2-5; the match to TRBD1 covers 9 bases. The J segment lost 6 bases and the V segment lost 5 bases, leaving 7 bases of the junction unmatched. The CDR3 is 13 residues long. The germline V gene has CDR1 DFQATT and CDR2 SNEGSKA (reference sequence). CDR3 protein: CSAYFDRGKTQYF. For the CDR3, the DNA is TGCAGTGCTTATTTCGACAGGGGGAAGACCCAGTACTTC.

In this sample, this clonotype turned up many times. This chain uses TRBV20-1 with TRBJ1-2; D uncertain. V lost 3 bases and J 5 bases, leaving 10 bases between the germline ends. Germline assignment: CDR1 DFQATT and CDR2 SNEGSKA (reference sequence). The CDR3 covers 12 residues. The CDR3 here is CSASRRLYGYTF. The CDR3 DNA reads as TGCAGTGCTAGCCGACGGTTGTATGGCTACACCTTC.

V is TRBV5-1 and J is TRBJ2-2, with 11 bases fitting TRBD2. Trimming removed 2 bases from V and 5 bases from J; junction bases left unmatched: 5. Germline V gene data show CDR1 as SGHRS and CDR2 as YFSETQ. CDR3 length equals 16 residues. CDR3 sequence reads: CASSLPLAGATGELFF. The CDR3 region has the DNA TGCGCCAGCAGCTTACCACTAGCGGGAGCAACCGGGGAGCTGTTTTTT.

J is TRBJ1-1 and V is TRBV12-3 or TRBV12-4; tentative D call: TRBD1 (5 bases). The CDR3 is 15 residues long. Trimming shortened V by 7 bases and J by 1 base, and 16 bases separated the two germline ends. In nucleotides, the CDR3 is TGTGCCAGCAACTCTAATTGGCAGGGGAACACTGAAGCTTTCTTT. It encodes CASNSNWQGNTEAFF.

CDR3 in amino acids: CASSVLAGGLDTQYF. The DNA for the CDR3 is TGCGCCAGCAGCGTACTAGCGGGGGGGCTGGATACGCAGTATTTT. This chain connects TRBV5-1 to TRBJ2-3; 13 nucleotides match TRBD2. The CDR3 is 15 residues long. Germline V lookup: CDR1 SGHRS, CDR2 YFSETQ. V was clipped by 4 bases and J by 6 bases; unmatched bases: 5.

This chain links TRBV11-2 with TRBJ1-1; D perhaps matches TRBD1 (5 bases). The CDR3 is 12 residues long. CDR1 and CDR2 (germline): SGHAT, FQNNGV. V shed 0 bases and J shed 8 bases, with 7 bases lying between them. CDR3 region: CASSLDGAEAFF. DNA for the CDR3: TGTGCCAGCAGCTTAGATGGGGCAGAAGCTTTCTTT.

This clonotype occurred a few times. This chain joins TRBV27 and TRBJ2-1; perhaps TRBD2 as D (7 bases). The germline V and J ends were trimmed by 0 bases and 9 bases, with 18 bases remaining between them. The CDR3 spans 16 residues. The V gene's germline CDR1 is MNHEY and CDR2 SMNVEV (reference sequence). Written as DNA, the CDR3 is TGTGCCAGCAGTTTATCGCGGGGGCGCGGCAATCCTGAGCAGTTCTTC. It encodes CASSLSRGRGNPEQFF.

This clonotype showed up just a few times. The chain links TRBV12-3 or TRBV12-4 to TRBJ2-5; D is ambiguous. Trimming removed 4 bases from V and 0 bases from J, with 6 bases in between. The CDR3 is made up of 13 amino acids. The CDR3 spells CASSSQYQETQYF. The CDR3 nucleotides read TGTGCCAGCAGTTCCCAGTACCAAGAGACCCAGTACTTC.

This clonotype was seen repeatedly, ten times or more. The CDR3 region is CASSLWDKNQPQHF. For the CDR3, the DNA is TGTGCCAGCAGTTTATGGGACAAGAATCAGCCCCAGCATTTT. V gene TRBV12-3 or TRBV12-4 combines with J gene TRBJ1-5, with a tentative D call TRBD1 (6 bases). The CDR3 totals 14 residues. V was shortened by 2 bases and J by 4 bases, with 9 bases between the two germline ends.

There are many counts of this clonotype. V is TRBV7-9 and J is TRBJ2-2; D remains unclear. V lost 4 bases and J lost 7, with 4 bases in between. Germline loops: CDR1 SEHNR, CDR2 FQNEAQ (reference sequence). This CDR3 is built from 11 residues. CDR3 residues: CASSWSGELFF. The DNA of the CDR3 is TGTGCCAGCAGCTGGAGCGGGGAGCTGTTTTTT.

This clonotype was detected a few times. The rearrangement links TRBV11-2 to TRBJ2-1; TRBD2 matches 11 bases. Germline V lookup: CDR1 SGHAT, CDR2 FQNNGV. The CDR3 length is 16 residues. Losses at the gene ends were 5 bases for V and 4 bases for J; bases not matched to a gene: 7. CDR3 sequence reads: CASSLEGLAVYNEQFF. CDR3 DNA: TGTGCCAGCAGCCTCGAGGGACTAGCGGTTTACAATGAGCAGTTCTTC. Full variable domain (outside the CDR3, taken from reference TRBV11-2 and TRBJ2-1): EAGVAQSPRYKIIEKRQSVAFWCNPISGHATLYWYQQILGQGPKLLIQFQNNGVVDDSQLPKDRFSAERLKGVDSTLKIQPAKLEDSAVYLCASSLEGLAVYNEQFFGPGTRLTVL.

The chain combines TRBV20-1 with TRBJ1-1, with TRBD1 matching over 7 bases. With 5 bases clipped from V and 5 bases from J, the junction kept 11 bases outside the gene matches. Per germline, CDR1 DFQATT and CDR2 SNEGSKA (reference sequence). The CDR3 totals 14 residues. The CDR3 spells CSALQKGAMTEAFF. DNA for the CDR3: TGCAGTGCTCTACAGAAGGGGGCTATGACTGAAGCTTTCTTT.

CDR3: CASSLRRTGRPQYF. The CDR3 DNA reads as TGTGCCAGCAGCTTAAGGAGGACAGGGCGGCCCCAGTACTTC. The chain carries TRBV7-2 and TRBJ2-5, with TRBD1 identical over 8 bases. The junction had 8 bases not matched to a gene; V was cut back by 2 bases and J by 9 bases. The CDR3 covers 14 residues. The germline V gene has CDR1 SGHTA and CDR2 FQGNSA.

This chain links TRBV20-1 with TRBJ2-5; D call uncertain. This CDR3 is 12 amino acids long. CDR1 is DFQATT, CDR2 SNEGSKA, per germline (reference sequence). V lost 1 base to trimming and J lost 2 bases, with 5 bases between them. DNA for the CDR3: TGCAGTGCTAGAGTTGTACAAGAGACCCAGTACTTC. Its protein is CSARVVQETQYF.

Many counts were recorded for this clonotype. The chain carries TRBV15 and TRBJ2-3; TRBD1 matches at 9 bases. The CDR3 sequence is 16 residues long. V was pared by 1 base and J by 3 bases, with 5 bases of the junction left unmatched. CDR1 LNHNV and CDR2 YYDKDF come from the germline V gene (reference sequence). CDR3 nucleotides: TGTGCCACCAGCAGAGGCTTACAGGGGGCGACAGATACGCAGTATTTT. Translating gives CATSRGLQGATDTQYF.

This clonotype has just a few counts. The gene calls are TRBV29-1 and TRBJ2-3; TRBD1 might be the D (6 bases). The CDR3 spans 15 residues. The V and J ends lost 4 bases and 3 bases respectively, with 17 bases between them. Germline assignment: CDR1 SQVTM and CDR2 ANQGSEA. DNA of the CDR3: TGCAGCGTTGGATTTAACAGGGATAGGACAGATACGCAGTATTTT. Its translation: CSVGFNRDRTDTQYF.

In its sample, this clonotype was seen a few times. The chain uses TRBV2 and TRBJ2-7; 7 bases align to TRBD1. The CDR3 has 13 residues. Trimming removed 6 bases from V and 3 bases from J; junction bases left unmatched: 5. From germline, CDR1 is SNHLY and CDR2 FYNNEI. The CDR3 reads CASRGTANYEQYF. The DNA of the CDR3 is TGTGCCAGCAGGGGGACAGCCAACTACGAGCAGTACTTC. The full variable domain, completed using reference TRBV2 and TRBJ2-7, is EPEVTQTPSHQVTQMGQEVILRCVPISNHLYFYWYRQILGQKVEFLVSFYNNEISEKSEIFDDQFSVERPDGSNFTLKIRSTKLEDSAMYFCASRGTANYEQYFGPGTRLTVT.

This clonotype was counted at least ten times. Here the CDR3 DNA reads TGTGCCAGCAGTTACTCCCGGGGTAGCACAGATACGCAGTATTTT. This translates into CASSYSRGSTDTQYF. The chain uses TRBV6-6 and TRBJ2-3, with D possibly matching TRBD2 (5 bases). Germline V CDR1 and CDR2: MNHNY, SVGAGI (reference sequence). This CDR3 is 15 amino acids long. Trimming cost V 0 bases and J 0 bases, with 7 bases left between them.

Worth noting for this clonotype: This may arise from a read error, as a much more abundant clone is one base away. CDR3 DNA sequence: TGTGCCAGCAGTTTAGGGACAGGGGAGAATTCACCCCTCCACTTT. Residues: CASSLGTGENSPLHF. The chain is built from TRBV28 and TRBJ1-6, with 10 nucleotides matching TRBD1. Trimming at V came to 2 bases and at J to 7 bases, leaving 2 bases not matched to a gene. The CDR3 sequence is 15 residues long. Germline V gene lookup returns CDR1 MDHEN and CDR2 SYDVKM.

This rearrangement joins TRBV2 to TRBJ1-1, with TRBD1 matching over 8 bases. V gave up 6 bases and J gave up 2 bases; unmatched junction bases: 8. Germline V gene data show CDR1 as SNHLY and CDR2 as FYNNEI. CDR3 size: 15 residues. CDR3 nucleotides: TGTGCCAGCAGGGAACAGGGGGATTATAACACTGAAGCTTTCTTT. Translated, it gives CASREQGDYNTEAFF.

The genes are TRBV5-1 and TRBJ2-1, with no clear D. Trimming left V 4 bases short and J 0 bases short, with 8 bases between. This CDR3 comprises 14 residues. Germline CDR1 SGHRS, CDR2 YFSETQ. The CDR3 nucleotides read TGCGCCAGCAGCCTCTCCTGCTCCTACAATGAGCAGTTCTTC. Its translation: CASSLSCSYNEQFF.

The V and J genes are TRBV6-2 or TRBV6-3 and TRBJ2-5; D not certain. With 5 bases removed from V and 4 bases from J, the gap between germline ends came to 17 bases. From germline, CDR1 is MNHEY and CDR2 SVGEGT. The CDR3 length is 15 residues. The CDR3 loop is CASSPSTAWLETQYF. CDR3 sequence (DNA): TGTGCCAGCAGTCCCTCTACTGCGTGGTTAGAGACCCAGTACTTC.

The chain carries TRBV20-1 and TRBJ1-1, with D possibly being TRBD1 (5 bases). With 6 bases removed from V and 4 bases from J, the gap between germline ends came to 12 bases. The CDR3 contains 12 residues. Germline values: CDR1 DFQATT, CDR2 SNEGSKA (reference sequence). CDR3 nucleotides: TGCAGTGCCCCCCGGGGGAGCACTGAAGCTTTCTTT. Translating it yields CSAPRGSTEAFF.

This clonotype was observed a handful of times. The chain employs TRBV20-1 and TRBJ2-7; D is possibly TRBD2 (5 bases). V was cut by 6 bases and J by 5 bases, with 14 bases left in between. Germline loops: CDR1 DFQATT, CDR2 SNEGSKA (reference sequence). This CDR3 spans 12 amino acids. CDR3 sequence (DNA): TGCAGTGCCGTTGTCCGGGAAGACGAGCAGTACTTC. It codes for CSAVVREDEQYF.